The sequence of this TCR beta chain was determined in a study of T-cell reconstitution after alpha-beta-depleted transplantation in children (dated by TCRdb to the mid-2010s). General notes on the study: Using TCR repertoire profiling, the study quantitatively followed how T-cell immune reconstitution unfolded in children after TCRalphabeta/CD19-depleted allogeneic hematopoietic cell transplantation. What the research found in general, with its limitations: The frequencies of hyperexpanded clones fell over the following months, and after one year, T-cell counts and TCRbeta diversity were mostly attributed to newly produced T cells. In some patients, high TCRbeta diversity at day 60 was attributed to recipient T cells and intrathymic progenitors that had survived conditioning. Apparently early alphabetaT-cell count recovery about two months after transplant reportedly relied on only several hundred rapidly expanded clones derived from non-depleted graft cells.

The trim is 2 bases for V and 0 bases for J, with a gap of 10 bases between the germline ends. The germline V gene encodes CDR1 LGHNA and CDR2 YNFKEQ. The cysteine opens and the phenylalanine closes a CDR3 of 15 amino acids. This entry keeps only the CDR3 DNA: 45 bases, framed from base 1. Receptor amplification or capture employed PCR. The sequencer listed for this sample is Illumina HiSeq 2500. TCR libraries were prepared with molecular barcoding, using unique molecular identifiers to normalize TCRbeta repertoire quantification. The public sequencing data were trimmed at Q25 with fastp and processed into clonotypes with MiXCR by TCRdb, which kept only in-frame beta chains. CDR3 protein sequences are deduplicated, and each keeps its most common genes and DNA. The sample table shows hundreds of thousands of distinct CDR3 sequences, and approximately 13% are seen once. 2% to 2.5% of the sample comes from the top ten.

The treatment or condition label corresponds to: allogeneic hematopoietic cell transplantation with graft depleted of TCRalphabeta T cells and CD19 B cells. TCRalphabeta/CD19-depleted allogeneic hematopoietic cell grafts were given to the transplant recipients, all of whom were children. The table lists this clonotype with many counts. The target of this receptor is not known. No per-base quality is available; no much larger clone lies one base away. The sequenced sample was PBMCs, mostly from graft donor cells, obtained 360 days after TCRalphabeta/CD19-depleted stem cell transplant. The chain couples TRBV4-2 to TRBJ2-5, with the D gene not confidently named. The clonotype comes from a male patient under 18 who had a stem cell transplant for acute myeloid leukemia, so the T cells may come from the graft donor. The DNA sequence is given as TGTGCCAGCAGCCAACTAGGACCGTACCAAGAGACCCAGTACTTC. Its protein reads: CASSQLGPYQETQYF.